The present T cell receptor beta chain was sequenced within a study of OX40 agonist ivuxolimab in advanced cancers. Study-wide results and limits: Mean expanded clone counts were higher in CD8+ than CD4+ T cells.

On this clone itself: Its antigen is unidentified.

Looked up from germline, CDR1 is WSHSY and CDR2 is SAAADI. The CDR3 runs 17 residues. After removal of 6 bases from V and 4 bases from J, the junction contained 14 bases not matched to a gene. The protocol was immunoSEQ multiplex PCR, while the TCRdb copy is restricted to in-frame clones and leaves out a portion. The sample lists about 68,000 clones; more than 75% were seen once. The clonotype comes from an adult with an advanced solid tumor such as melanoma, head and neck, liver or kidney cancer. The material was CD4+ or CD8+ T cells sorted from blood, obtained in a trial of the OX40 agonist ivuxolimab. The genes are TRBV10-2 and TRBJ1-5; 8 bases fit TRBD1. In DNA, the CDR3 is TGCGCCAGCAGCACTGTTCAGGGGGCGCAAGGAAATCAGCCCCAGCATTTT. Translating gives CASSTVQGAQGNQPQHF.